This T cell receptor (beta chain) was sequenced for a study of STAT5B mutations in CD4+ large granular lymphocyte leukemia. Study information: Among healthy donors, a particular HLA allele went with more CDR3 'QG' motifs. General observations from the study: Compared with healthy controls (2/35), patient top clones favored TRBV06 (8/27). Patient CD4-sorted repertoires looked more clonal than healthy CD4+ repertoires, even without putative leukemic clones.

Concerning this clone: Its antigen remains unknown.

Here immunoSEQ multiplex PCR was the method, and the copy in TCRdb shows in-frame clones only, minus some. In the table there are 20,000 to 25,000 clones, 75% to 85% of which are singletons. Control samples were healthy donors' buffy coats. The CDR3 is 14 residues long. The germline gives CDR1 KGHSH, CDR2 LQKENI. V gave up 3 bases and J gave up 2 bases, with 10 bases separating them. The chain uses TRBV18 and TRBJ2-5, with D maybe TRBD1 (7 bases). This receptor was obtained from a human donor in good health. Source material: CD4+ T cells from blood buffy coats. CDR3 DNA: TGTGCCAGCTCACCGGCGGGACAGCAAGAGACCCAGTACTTC. It codes for CASSPAGQQETQYF.